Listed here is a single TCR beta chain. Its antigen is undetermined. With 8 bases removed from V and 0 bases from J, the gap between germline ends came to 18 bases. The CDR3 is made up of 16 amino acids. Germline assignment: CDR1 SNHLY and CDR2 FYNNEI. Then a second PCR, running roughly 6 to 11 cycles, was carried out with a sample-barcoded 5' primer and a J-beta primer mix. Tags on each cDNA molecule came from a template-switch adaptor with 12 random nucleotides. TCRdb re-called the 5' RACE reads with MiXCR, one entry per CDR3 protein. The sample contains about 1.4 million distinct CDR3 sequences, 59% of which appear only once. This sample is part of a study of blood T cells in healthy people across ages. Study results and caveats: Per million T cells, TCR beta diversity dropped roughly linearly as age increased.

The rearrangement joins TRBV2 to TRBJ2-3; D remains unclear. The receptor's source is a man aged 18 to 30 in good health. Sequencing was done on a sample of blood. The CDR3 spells CASLKGHLGSTDTQYF. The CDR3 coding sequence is TGTGCCAGCTTGAAGGGTCATTTGGGGAGCACAGATACGCAGTATTTT.